What follows describes a single TCR beta chain. What antigen it recognizes has not been identified. Base quality data are lacking; no much larger clone is found one base away. TCRbeta CDR3 regions were amplified from genomic DNA by means of the immunoSEQ Assay, a bias-controlled multiplex PCR. The paper's data handling went like this. The number of nucleated cells in each sample was estimated from the amplification of reference gene primers within the assay. To quantify the absolute abundance of each unique TCRbeta CDR3 rearrangement, sequence reads were collapsed and filtered. For each sample, productive Simpson clonality was calculated by taking the square root of Simpson's diversity index across productive rearrangements. TCRdb took over this immuneACCESS table, retaining in-frame rearrangements with V and J assigned. Such tables are incomplete; in checked studies, under half of the missing clones stem from an unresolved V gene, and the remainder is unexplained. V, J and clone size reflect that table, while D and trimming were determined from the DNA. The sample data list fewer than 90,000 clones, and almost 90% of these were observed just once. Around 2% of the sample belongs to the ten largest clones.

This record comes from a study of blood T cell repertoires in COVID-19 (dated by TCRdb to the early 2020s). In the study overall: The collaborator samples originated in the United States, Italy and Spain and spanned the acute and convalescent phases of COVID-19. The prospective study material was composed of cDNA or gDNA derived from T cells, B-cell-depleted T cells, or PBMCs. The samples were drawn from the first 160 participants of the ongoing ImmuneRACE study and from some 1,300 subjects provided by 6 global collaborators. The sample metadata nearly always contained a de-identified subject ID, COVID-19 status, age in years and sex. The repertoires were released in a freely available public database intended as a resource for research on the immune response to SARS-CoV-2. The dataset comprised deeply sampled blood TCRbeta repertoires from subjects exposed to, actively infected with, or recovered from COVID-19. Where HLA class I and class II types were available, the types were taken from metadata supplied by the sample provider, not from assay-based typing.

Summary of the overall study and its limitations: The amount of clinical and demographic metadata varied by source and participant and was provided uncurated.

According to the germline V gene, CDR1 reads SQVTM and CDR2 reads ANQGSEA. The cysteine opens and the phenylalanine closes a CDR3 of 18 amino acids. Only the CDR3 part of the read is kept: 54 bases, read in frame from the first base. Ends trimmed: V by 2 bases, J by 5 bases; bases unmatched to a gene: 16. Whole blood was collected in K2EDTA tubes by collaborating institutions according to the institutions' own protocols. Collaborator samples were shipped for TCRbeta analysis as frozen whole blood, isolated PBMCs, or DNA extracted from either sample type. The chain was built from TRBV29-1 and TRBJ2-7; a stretch of 12 junction bases matches TRBD2. Sequencing used peripheral blood. The sequence came from an elderly woman with active or convalescent COVID-19. In nucleotide form, the sequence is TGCAGCGTTGAAAGTAGTCTGGAGGGCGGACTAGCGGGAAACGAGCAGTACTTC. This gives the protein CSVESSLEGGLAGNEQYF.